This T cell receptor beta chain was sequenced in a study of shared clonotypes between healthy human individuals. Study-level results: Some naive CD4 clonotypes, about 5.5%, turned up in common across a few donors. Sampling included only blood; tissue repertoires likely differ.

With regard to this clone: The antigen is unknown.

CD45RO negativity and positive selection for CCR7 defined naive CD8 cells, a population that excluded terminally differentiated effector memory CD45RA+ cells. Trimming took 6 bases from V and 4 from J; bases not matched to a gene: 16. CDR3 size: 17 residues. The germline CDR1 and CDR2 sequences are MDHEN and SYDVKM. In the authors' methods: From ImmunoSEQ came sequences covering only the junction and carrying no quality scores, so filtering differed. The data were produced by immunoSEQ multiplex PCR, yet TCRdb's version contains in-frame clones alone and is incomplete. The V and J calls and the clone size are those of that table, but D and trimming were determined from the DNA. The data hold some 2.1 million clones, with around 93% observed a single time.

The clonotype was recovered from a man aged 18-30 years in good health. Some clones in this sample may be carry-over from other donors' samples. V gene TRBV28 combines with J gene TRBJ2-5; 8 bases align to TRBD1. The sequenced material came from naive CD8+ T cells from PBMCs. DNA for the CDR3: TGTGCCAGCAGAATGGGGGTCGGACAGGGCCCATTAGAGACCCAGTACTTC. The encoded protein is CASRMGVGQGPLETQYF.